Sequencing of this T cell receptor beta chain was carried out in a study of cytomegalovirus exposure and HLA in healthy donors. Study conclusions and caveats: For most TCR sequences rarity was the rule, although some public TCRs occurred in many donors. A list of approximately 160 TCR beta chains associated with cytomegalovirus was given.

The germline V and J ends were trimmed by 4 bases and 1 base, with 7 bases remaining between them. This CDR3 contains 12 residues. Germline loops: CDR1 GTSNPN, CDR2 SVGIG (reference sequence). 60 Vbeta and 13 Jbeta primers were used in PCR. Generated by immunoSEQ multiplex PCR, the TCRdb table keeps only in-frame clones and is missing some. Altogether tens of thousands of clones are present, approximately 65% being singletons, with the ten largest covering under 2.5%. Concerning this clone itself: The antigen is undetermined.

This TCR came from a man between 25 and 39 years old in good health and CMV-seronegative. The chain employs TRBV30 and TRBJ1-1; D gene uncertain. Sequenced sample: PBMCs. The CDR3 DNA reads as TGTGCCTGGACGAGACAGAACACTGAAGCTTTCTTT. Translating it yields CAWTRQNTEAFF.